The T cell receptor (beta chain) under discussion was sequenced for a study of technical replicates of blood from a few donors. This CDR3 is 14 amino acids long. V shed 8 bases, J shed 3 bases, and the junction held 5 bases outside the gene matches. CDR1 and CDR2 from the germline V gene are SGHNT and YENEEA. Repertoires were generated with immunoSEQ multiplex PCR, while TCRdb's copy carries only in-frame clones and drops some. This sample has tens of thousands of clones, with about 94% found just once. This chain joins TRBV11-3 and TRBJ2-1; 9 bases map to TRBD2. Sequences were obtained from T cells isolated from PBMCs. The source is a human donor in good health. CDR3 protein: CASSGSGSYNEQFF. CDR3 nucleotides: TGTGCCAGCTCGGGTAGCGGGAGCTACAATGAGCAGTTCTTC.